This T cell receptor (beta chain) was sequenced for a study of chemoradiotherapy in HPV16-positive cancers. Study findings and constraints: For HPV16-positive patients, expanding HPV-responsive T cells associated with longer recurrence-free survival. Non-HPV-specific T cells did not expand in tumors during treatment, whereas candidate HPV-specific clones and E7-related motifs did.

Trimming took 4 bases from V and 6 from J; bases not matched to a gene: 10. Germline V gives CDR1 SGHRS, CDR2 YFSETQ. The CDR3 spans 15 residues. Measured with immunoSEQ multiplex PCR; TCRdb has only the in-frame clones, and not every one. The sample contains under 85,000 clones, 85% to 90% of which appear only once. As for this clone: Its antigen is not identified.

Sequences were derived from blood, sampled from a patient who underwent chemoradiotherapy. This chain uses TRBV5-1 with TRBJ2-1; 7 positions agree with TRBD2. The TCR originated in a human donor with HPV-associated anogenital cancer. The CDR3 region has the DNA TGCGCCAGCAGCCTGGAGACTAGCACTGTCAATGAGCAGTTCTTC. Its translation: CASSLETSTVNEQFF.